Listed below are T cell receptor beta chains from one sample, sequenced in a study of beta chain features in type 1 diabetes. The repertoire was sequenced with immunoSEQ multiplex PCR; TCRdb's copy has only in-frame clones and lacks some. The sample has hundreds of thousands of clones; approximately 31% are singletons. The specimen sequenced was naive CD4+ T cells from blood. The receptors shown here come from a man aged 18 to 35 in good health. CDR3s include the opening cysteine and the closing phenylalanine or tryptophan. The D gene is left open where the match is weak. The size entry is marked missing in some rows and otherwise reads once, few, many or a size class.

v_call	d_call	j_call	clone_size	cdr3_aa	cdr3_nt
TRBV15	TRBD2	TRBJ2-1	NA	CATSRGISGGYNEQFF	TGTGCCACCAGCAGAGGGATTAGCGGGGGGTACAATGAGCAGTTCTTC
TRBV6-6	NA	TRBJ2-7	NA	CASSGGGGGEQYF	TGTGCCAGCAGTGGCGGCGGTGGTGGCGAGCAGTACTTC
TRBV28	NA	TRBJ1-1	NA	CASSVDGNTEAFF	TGTGCCAGCAGTGTGGACGGGAACACTGAAGCTTTCTTT
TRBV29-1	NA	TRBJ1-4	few	CSVQRPDEKLFF	TGCAGCGTCCAAAGACCAGACGAAAAACTGTTTTTT
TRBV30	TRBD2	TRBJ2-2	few	CAHRLAGNTGELFF	TGTGCCCATCGACTAGCGGGGAACACCGGGGAGCTGTTTTTT
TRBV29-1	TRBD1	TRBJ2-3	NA	CSVAGTGADTQYF	TGCAGCGTGGCAGGGACAGGGGCAGATACGCAGTATTTT
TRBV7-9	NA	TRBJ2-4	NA	CASSVWTAHIQYF	TGTGCCAGCAGCGTCTGGACAGCTCACATTCAGTACTTC
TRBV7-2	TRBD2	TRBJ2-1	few	CASSPRTSVYNEQFF	TGTGCCAGCAGCCCCCGGACTAGCGTCTACAATGAGCAGTTCTTC
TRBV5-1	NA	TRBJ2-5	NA	CASSLPGAETQYF	TGCGCCAGCAGCTTGCCAGGTGCAGAGACCCAGTACTTC
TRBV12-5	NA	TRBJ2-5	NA	CASADVEETQYF	TGTGCTAGTGCCGACGTAGAGGAGACCCAGTACTTC
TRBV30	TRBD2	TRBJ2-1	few	CAWRTSGSSNEQFF	TGTGCCTGGAGAACTAGCGGGAGCAGCAATGAGCAGTTCTTC
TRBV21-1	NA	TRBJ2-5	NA	CASRAKRPHRETQYF	TGTGCCAGCAGGGCGAAGAGACCCCACCGGGAGACCCAGTACTTC
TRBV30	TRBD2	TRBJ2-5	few	CAWRLAGGTKETQYF	TGTGCCTGGAGACTAGCGGGAGGGACAAAAGAGACCCAGTACTTC
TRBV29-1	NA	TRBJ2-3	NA	CSVVRVADTQYF	TGCAGCGTTGTACGGGTGGCAGATACGCAGTATTTT
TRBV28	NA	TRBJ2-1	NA	CASSLSQVREQFF	TGTGCCAGCAGTTTATCACAGGTCCGTGAGCAGTTCTTC
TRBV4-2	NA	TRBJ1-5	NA	CASSQDGWQPQHF	TGTGCCAGCAGCCAAGATGGGTGGCAGCCCCAGCATTTT
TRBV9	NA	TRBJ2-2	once	CASSVLALNTGELFF	TGTGCCAGCAGCGTACTAGCCTTAAACACCGGGGAGCTGTTTTTT
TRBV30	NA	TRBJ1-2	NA	CAWVRRGLGYGYTF	TGTGCCTGGGTCCGACGAGGTCTTGGCTATGGCTACACCTTC
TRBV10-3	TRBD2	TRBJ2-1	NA	CATEAGPNNEQFF	TGTGCCACTGAAGCGGGGCCCAACAATGAGCAGTTCTTC
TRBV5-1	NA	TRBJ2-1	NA	CASSLNSQAYNEQFF	TGCGCCAGCAGCTTAAACAGCCAAGCCTACAATGAGCAGTTCTTC
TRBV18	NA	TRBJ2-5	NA	CASSPPGVRETQYF	TGTGCCAGCTCACCACCGGGGGTGAGAGAGACCCAGTACTTC
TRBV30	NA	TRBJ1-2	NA	CAWSVRRGAGYGYTF	TGTGCCTGGAGTGTACGCCGGGGCGCGGGCTATGGCTACACCTTC
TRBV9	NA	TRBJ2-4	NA	CASSVQGRGEHNIQYF	TGTGCCAGCAGCGTTCAGGGACGCGGGGAGCATAACATTCAGTACTTC
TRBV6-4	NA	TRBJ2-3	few	CASSDTATDTQYF	TGTGCCAGCAGTGACACAGCCACAGATACGCAGTATTTT
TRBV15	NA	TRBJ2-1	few	CATSSVGGTDEQFF	TGTGCCACCAGCAGCGTTGGGGGGACGGATGAGCAGTTCTTC
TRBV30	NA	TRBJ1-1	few	CAWSVDTYTEAFF	TGTGCCTGGAGTGTTGACACCTACACTGAAGCTTTCTTT
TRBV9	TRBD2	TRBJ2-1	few	CASSSTSGRFNEQFF	TGTGCCAGCAGCAGTACTAGCGGGAGGTTCAATGAGCAGTTCTTC
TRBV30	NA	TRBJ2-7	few	CAWRPGRRADYEQYF	TGTGCCTGGAGGCCCGGACGGCGGGCTGACTACGAGCAGTACTTC
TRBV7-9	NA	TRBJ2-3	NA	CASSNTDTQYF	TGTGCCAGCAGCAACACAGATACGCAGTATTTT